This T cell receptor (beta chain) was identified during a study of healthy donors' naive CD4 and CD8 T cells (dated by TCRdb to about 2015). With regard to the full study: Donor selection covered three age groups (20-25, 40-50 and 60-70 years) with roughly 6 people in each, and the resulting cohort had a mean age of around 45 and was half female. For TCR alpha, a new primer set covering all functional IMGT alpha gene variants was designed, and the rest of the protocol matched the beta-chain workflow. To check how TCR variation relates to lineage commitment, the researchers sequenced rearranged TCR alpha and beta chains taken from naive CD4+ and CD8+ T cells. The peripheral blood mononuclear cells came from roughly 19 individuals who were healthy and unrelated. Donors were HLA-typed by sequencing at HLA-A, -B, -C, -DRB1, -DQB1 and -DPB1 using the SBTexcellerator protocol, an ABI3130xl analyzer and SBTengine software.

What the research found in general, with its limitations: Possible repertoire bias from homeostatic proliferation of naive T cells was not directly addressed. V genes, J genes and CDR3 charge together appeared to explain around 12% of CD4/CD8 propensity variance, in a largely additive manner. Alpha and beta chains were sequenced in bulk and could not be paired, so combined chain effects were not evaluated. In both chains, CD4+ lineage was linked to a positively charged CDR3, whereas CD8+ lineage was linked to a negatively charged CDR3. Reportedly, most V and J gene segments showed bias between naive CD4+ and CD8+ cells, and this bias held consistently across donors regardless of HLA genotype.

Reads for this sample came from a 454 GS FLX Titanium. A previously published linear amplification protocol was used to build the TCR libraries, starting from around 520 ng of total RNA. The sequencing itself ran on the Roche/454 Genome Sequencer using Titanium chemistry. Per the original workflow: From a few of the healthy donors, a total of roughly 82,000 rearranged TCR alpha transcripts were sequenced. Duplicate transcripts were removed, and each unique TCR clonotype was defined by its CDR3 junction following IMGT nomenclature. In R 2.13.0, logistic regression modeled CD4 versus CD8 status on V and J genes, adjusting for donor effects, with Bonferroni correction for multiple testing. TCRdb reprocessed the public reads (quality trimming at Q25 with fastp, clone calling with MiXCR) and kept in-frame beta chains. Rows are combined by CDR3 protein, so each entry shows the most common genes and DNA. TCRdb, rather than the study authors, made the V and J calls. Present in this sample are about 180,000 distinct CDR3 sequences, around 70% of which were seen just once. The ten most abundant clones make up more than 2% of the sample.

Cells with a CD4+CD8-CD45RO-CD45RA+ profile were isolated by FACS and defined as naive CD4+ T cells, and those with a CD8+CD4-CD45RA+CD27bright profile were defined as naive CD8+ T cells. The antibodies used for sorting targeted CD4 (RPA-T4), CD8 (SK1), CD27 (O323), CD45RA (HI100) and CD45RO (UCHL1). As for this clonotype: The antigen this receptor binds is unknown. No base-level quality is on record; no much larger clone is a single base apart.

The germline V gene provides CDR1 SGHTA and CDR2 FQGNSA. The V end loses 3 bases and the J end loses 1 base, and a stretch of 4 bases separates them. The cysteine opens and the phenylalanine closes a CDR3 of 13 amino acids. The DNA shown is the 39-base CDR3, in frame from base 1. This receptor was obtained from a pool of human donors in good health; the sample pools cells from several healthy donors. The sample taken for sequencing was naive CD4+ and CD8+ T cells sorted from blood, pooled from several donors. According to the study, the label for this sample's cell subset or site signals: FACS-sorted naive CD4+ (CD45RO-CD45RA+) and naive CD8+ (CD45RA+CD27bright) T cells. This receptor chain uses TRBV7-2 and TRBJ1-5; the D gene cannot be resolved reliably. The DNA sequence is given as TGTGCCAGCAGCTTCTGGAGCAATCAGCCCCAGCATTTT. The resulting protein is CASSFWSNQPQHF.